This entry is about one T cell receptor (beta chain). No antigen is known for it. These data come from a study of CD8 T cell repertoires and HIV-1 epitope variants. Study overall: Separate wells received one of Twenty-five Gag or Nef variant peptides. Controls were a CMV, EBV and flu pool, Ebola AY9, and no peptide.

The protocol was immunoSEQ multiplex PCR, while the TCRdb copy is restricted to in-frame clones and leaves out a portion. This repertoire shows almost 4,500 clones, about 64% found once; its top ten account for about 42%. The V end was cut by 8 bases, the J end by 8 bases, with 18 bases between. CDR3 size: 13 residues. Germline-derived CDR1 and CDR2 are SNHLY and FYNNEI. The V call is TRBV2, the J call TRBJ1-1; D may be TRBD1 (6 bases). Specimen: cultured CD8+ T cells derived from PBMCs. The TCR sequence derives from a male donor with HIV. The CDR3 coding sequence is TGTGCCAGCTTCGACAGGTCTGCCCGCGAAGCTTTCTTT. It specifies CASFDRSAREAFF. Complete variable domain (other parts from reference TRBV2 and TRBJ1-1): EPEVTQTPSHQVTQMGQEVILRCVPISNHLYFYWYRQILGQKVEFLVSFYNNEISEKSEIFDDQFSVERPDGSNFTLKIRSTKLEDSAMYFCASFDRSAREAFFGQGTRLTVV.